This TCR beta chain was identified in a study of identical twins. Study-level points and caveats: Surplus twin overlap in beta out-of-frame sequences was less pronounced.

To note about this clonotype: What it binds is unknown.

TCRdb reanalysed the 5' RACE reads using MiXCR and keeps one entry per CDR3 protein. The sample lists 1.5 million to 2 million distinct CDR3 sequences; under 35% were seen once. CDR3 length equals 15 residues. Germline V gene sequence: CDR1 ENHRY, CDR2 SYGVKD. V lost 10 bases and J lost 4; bases outside the gene matches: 9. This TCR derives from a newborn girl in good health. The J gene is TRBJ2-3, the V gene TRBV10-3; 12 bases are a match to TRBD2. The sequenced sample consisted of cord blood. The CDR3 DNA is TGTGCCACGAAAATGACTAGCGGGGGCCCAGATACGCAGTATTTT. It codes for CATKMTSGGPDTQYF.